Sequencing of this TCR beta chain was carried out in a study of shared clonotypes between healthy human individuals. Study findings and constraints: Naive subsets generally exceeded memory subsets in estimated richness. The study found about 5% of naive CD4 clonotypes shared across a handful of donors.

Assay: immunoSEQ multiplex PCR; the TCRdb copy retains only in-frame clones and omits some. The table lists some 690,000 clones, roughly 91% of them singletons. To note about this clone: Its target is unknown.

This clonotype was obtained from a man younger than 35 in good health. Some clones in this sample may be carry-over from other donors' samples. The sample was memory CD8+ T cells from PBMCs. Subset meaning: CD45RO+ cells pooled with CCR7-negative TemRA cells.

The CDR3 spells CASSRIRIAGELFF. CDR3 DNA: TGTGCCAGCAGCCGAATTAGGATCGCCGGGGAGCTGTTTTTT. The V gene is TRBV5-8, the J gene TRBJ2-2; no definite D call. This CDR3 region has 14 residues. Germline lookup yields CDR1 SGHTS and CDR2 YDEGEE. V was shortened by 4 bases and J by 6 bases, with 13 bases between the two germline ends. The whole variable domain, filled in from reference TRBV5-8 and TRBJ2-2, reads EAGVTQSPTHLIKTRGQQATLRCSPISGHTSVYWYQQALGLGLQFLLWYDEGEERNRGNFPPRFSGRQFPNYSSELNVNALELEDSALYLCASSRIRIAGELFFGEGSRLTVL.